Sequencing of this T cell receptor (beta chain) was carried out in a study of T cells in localized non-small cell lung cancer. Note on this clone: Its antigen is unidentified.

Between the trimmed V and J ends, which lost 0 bases and 4 bases, there was a span of 9 bases. Germline values: CDR1 SGHVS, CDR2 FQNEAQ. This CDR3 is 15 amino acids long. TCRdb's table, derived via immunoSEQ multiplex PCR, lists solely in-frame clones and lacks some. This table has about 33,000 clones, 87% appearing once. Points from the study as a whole: Adjacent lung was found to contain a median about 50 of the top 100 tumor clones.

The rearrangement uses TRBV7-8 and TRBJ2-2; D ambiguous. The material was peripheral blood mononuclear cells, obtained before any cancer treatment. The TCR originated in a man aged 35 to 69 with stage III lung adenocarcinoma. DNA of the CDR3: TGTGCCAGCAGCTTAGCCGTCAGGCCCACCGGGGAGCTGTTTTTT. Its protein product is CASSLAVRPTGELFF.